Listed here are 10 T cell receptor beta chains from one sample, sequenced in a study of blood T cells in healthy people across ages. With a J-beta primer mix and a sample-barcoded 5' primer, a second PCR ran about 7 to 12 cycles. TCRdb recomputed calls from the 5' RACE reads with MiXCR, one row per CDR3 protein. This table has about 1,500,000 distinct CDR3 sequences, 42% appearing once. The sample was blood. These TCRs come from a woman under 30 in good health.

V usage is TRBV12-3 or TRBV12-4 and J usage is TRBJ2-7; perhaps D is TRBD1 or TRBD2 (5 bases each). V lost 6 bases and J 5 bases, leaving 14 bases between the germline ends. CDR3 size: 13 residues. CDR3 DNA sequence: TGTGCCAGCAGAGATCGGGACCTCCACGAGCAGTACTTC. It is translated as CASRDRDLHEQYF.

In this sample, this clonotype turned up a few times. V and J are TRBV20-1 and TRBJ2-1; D not certain. Trimming removed 3 bases from V and 5 bases from J, with 11 bases in between. This CDR3 spans 13 amino acids. The germline CDR1 and CDR2 sequences are DFQATT and SNEGSKA (reference sequence). The CDR3: CSASPRSNNEQFF. The CDR3 coding sequence is TGCAGTGCTAGTCCTAGAAGTAACAATGAGCAGTTCTTC.

On this clonotype: Sequence at one end of the junction differs from germline and may be a read error. V and J are TRBV29-1 and TRBJ1-1; D remains ambiguous. Germline CDR1 and CDR2: SQVTM and ANQGSEA. The CDR3 loop spans 12 amino acids. DNA for the CDR3: TGCGGCGTTCGGTTCCTGAACACTGAAGCTTTCTTT. Translated: CGVRFLNTEAFF.

This chain connects TRBV10-3 to TRBJ1-2; D not resolved. Between the trimmed V and J ends, which lost 11 bases and 4 bases, there was a span of 14 bases. Looked up from germline, CDR1 is ENHRY and CDR2 is SYGVKD. The CDR3 is made up of 12 amino acids. DNA of the CDR3: TGTGCCTCTAATCAGGAGGTCTATGGCTACACCTTC. Translation: CASNQEVYGYTF.

This clonotype showed up just a few times. The chain employs TRBV27 and TRBJ2-2; D is ambiguous. The V end was cut by 7 bases, the J end by 4 bases, with 16 bases between. Germline V gene sequence: CDR1 MNHEY, CDR2 SMNVEV (reference sequence). CDR3 length: 15 residues. CDR3 nucleotide sequence: TGTGCCAGCACCCCCCGGGTGGACGGCACCGGGGAGCTGTTTTTT. Translating it yields CASTPRVDGTGELFF.

This clonotype was seen a few times. The chain links TRBV3-1 to TRBJ2-1, with D possibly being TRBD1 (7 bases). V was trimmed by 6 bases and J by 5 bases, leaving 17 bases between them. The CDR3 runs to 15 residues. Germline loops: CDR1 LGHDT, CDR2 YNNKEL (reference sequence). This chain's CDR3 is CASSHQGRGDNEQFF. The CDR3 bases are TGTGCCAGCAGTCACCAAGGCAGGGGGGACAATGAGCAGTTCTTC.

The V and J genes are TRBV20-1 and TRBJ2-3; TRBD2 aligns across 10 bases. The ends lost 6 bases at V and 3 bases at J; junction bases unmatched: 6. The length of the CDR3 is 14 residues. Germline CDR1 and CDR2: DFQATT and SNEGSKA (reference sequence). The CDR3 here is CSAPRTSGTDTQYF. In nucleotides, the CDR3 is TGCAGTGCCCCTCGGACTAGCGGTACAGATACGCAGTATTTT.

The rearrangement joins TRBV7-8 to TRBJ2-7; 8 bases are shared with TRBD1. This CDR3 is built from 15 residues. CDR1 is SGHVS and CDR2 is FQNEAQ in the germline V gene. V trimming: 2 bases; J trimming: 4 bases; junction bases outside the gene matches: 7. The CDR3 DNA reads as TGTGCCAGCAGCTTAAATCAGGGGGCAAGGTACGAGCAGTACTTC. Protein product: CASSLNQGARYEQYF.

The J gene is TRBJ1-5, the V gene TRBV29-1, with D unclear. The CDR3 covers 15 residues. Germline CDR1 is SQVTM and CDR2 is ANQGSEA. With 4 bases removed from V and 5 bases from J, the gap between germline ends came to 18 bases. Written as DNA, the CDR3 is TGCAGCGTTGGGGAGGCGGGCGGCGGGCATCAGCCCCAGCATTTT. Translation: CSVGEAGGGHQPQHF.

This clonotype was seen only a few times. This chain connects TRBV20-1 to TRBJ2-6, with D maybe TRBD2 (7 bases). Germline V gives CDR1 DFQATT, CDR2 SNEGSKA (reference sequence). Trimming took 3 bases from V and 0 from J, leaving 9 bases between them. This CDR3 region has 15 residues. The CDR3 protein is CSASGGPSGANVLTF. DNA for the CDR3: TGCAGTGCTAGCGGGGGGCCCTCTGGGGCCAACGTCCTGACTTTC.